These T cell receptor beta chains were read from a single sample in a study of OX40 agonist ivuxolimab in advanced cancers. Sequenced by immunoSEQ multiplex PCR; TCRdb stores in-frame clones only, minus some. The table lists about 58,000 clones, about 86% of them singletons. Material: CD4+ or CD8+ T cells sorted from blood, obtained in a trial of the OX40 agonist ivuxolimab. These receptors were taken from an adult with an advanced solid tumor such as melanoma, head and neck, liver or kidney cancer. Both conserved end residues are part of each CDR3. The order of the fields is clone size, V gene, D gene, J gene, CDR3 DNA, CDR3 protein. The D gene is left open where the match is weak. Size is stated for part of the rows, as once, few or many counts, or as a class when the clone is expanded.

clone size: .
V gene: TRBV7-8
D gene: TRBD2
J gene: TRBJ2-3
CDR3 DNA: TGTGCCAGCAGCTTATCCGGGACTAGAACAGATACGCAGTATTTT
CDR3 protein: CASSLSGTRTDTQYF

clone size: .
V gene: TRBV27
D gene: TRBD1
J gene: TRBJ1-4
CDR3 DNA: TGTGCCAGCTCCGGGGCCATCGGGACAGGGACGCAAAAACTGTTTTTT
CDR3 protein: CASSGAIGTGTQKLFF

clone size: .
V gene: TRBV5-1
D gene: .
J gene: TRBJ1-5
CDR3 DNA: TGCGCCAGCAGCTTGGTGCCGGGAGTTCAGCCCCAGCATTTT
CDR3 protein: CASSLVPGVQPQHF

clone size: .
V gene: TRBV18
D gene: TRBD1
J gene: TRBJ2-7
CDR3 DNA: TGTGCCAGCTCAATGACAGGGTCAGGATACGAGCAGTACTTC
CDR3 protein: CASSMTGSGYEQYF

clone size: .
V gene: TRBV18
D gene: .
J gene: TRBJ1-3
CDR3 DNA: TGTGCCAGCTCACCAGGTCAGGTTTCTGGAAACACCATATATTTT
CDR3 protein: CASSPGQVSGNTIYF

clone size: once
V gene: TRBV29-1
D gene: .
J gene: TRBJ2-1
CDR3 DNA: TGCAGCGCTCCACTAGTATCTTACAATGAGCAGTTCTTC
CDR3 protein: CSAPLVSYNEQFF

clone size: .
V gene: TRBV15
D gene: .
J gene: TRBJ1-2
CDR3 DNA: TGTGCCACCAGCAGAGATCCCCCGGGGGCGCGTGGCTACACCTTC
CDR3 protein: CATSRDPPGARGYTF

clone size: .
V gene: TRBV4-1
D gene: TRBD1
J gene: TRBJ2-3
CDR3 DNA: TGCGCCAGCAGCCTCCGTCGACAGGGGGCATCTAGCACAGATACGCAGTATTTT
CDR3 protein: CASSLRRQGASSTDTQYF

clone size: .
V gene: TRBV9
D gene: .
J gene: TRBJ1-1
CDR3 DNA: TGTGCCAGCAGCGTAGTACAGCCGAACACTGAAGCTTTCTTT
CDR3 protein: CASSVVQPNTEAFF

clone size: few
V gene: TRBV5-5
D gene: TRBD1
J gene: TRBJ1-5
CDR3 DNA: TGTGCCAGCAGCGGACAGGACAATCAGCCCCAGCATTTT
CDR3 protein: CASSGQDNQPQHF

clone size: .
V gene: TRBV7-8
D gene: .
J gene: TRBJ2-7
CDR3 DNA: TGTGCCAGCAGCGTGGGACCCTTGGAGTACTTC
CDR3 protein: CASSVGPLEYF